This T cell receptor delta chain was observed in a study of gamma-delta chains in newborns, infants, children. Study summary: Microbial exposure reportedly drives polyclonal innate γδ T cell expansion after birth.

This clone was found a few times. The protein recorded in TCRdb matches a much larger clone and deviates from this DNA's translation at residue 11, suggesting a read error; the protein here is obtained by translating the DNA. TCRdb fed the reads to CATT. The table has around 3,300 delta-chain clones, around 0.3% seen once. This CDR3 has 18 residues. Germline V lookup: CDR1 GEAIGNYY, CDR2 EKD. Sequencing was performed on blood. The sequence was obtained from a child who was a newborn, infant or young child, either healthy, febrile or measles-vaccinated (not recorded which). The V and J genes are TRDV2 and TRDJ3, with 7 positions matching TRDD3. CDR3 loop: CACDTGGFSSRDTRQMFF. Here the CDR3 DNA reads TGTGCCTGTGACACCGGGGGATTTAGCTCCCGGGACACCCGACAGATGTTTTTC.